The 2 T cell receptor beta chains below were found in one sample sequenced in a study of CD8 T cells in Susac syndrome. When the RNA was reverse transcribed, random hexamers were used with an input of 0.5 to 1 ug. TCRdb itself ran the immunoSEQ multiplex PCR reads through MiXCR, one entry per CDR3 protein. The sample yields around 100,000 distinct CDR3 sequences, 95% seen once. Source material: CD8+ T cells from PBMCs. The source of these receptors is a human donor with Susac syndrome.

The gene calls are TRBV29-1 and TRBJ2-2; weak D call: TRBD2 (5 bases). With 6 bases removed from V and 6 bases from J, the gap between germline ends came to 11 bases. CDR3 size: 12 residues. CDR1 is SQVTM, CDR2 ANQGSEA, per germline. The CDR3: CSVVTGAGELFF. The CDR3 DNA is TGCAGCGTCGTGACCGGGGCCGGGGAGCTGTTTTTT.

This chain links TRBV20-1 with TRBJ2-3; 9 nucleotides align to TRBD2. Trimming took 6 bases from V and 5 from J; bases not matched to a gene: 6. The CDR3 extends over 13 amino acids. The germline V gene has CDR1 DFQATT and CDR2 SNEGSKA (reference sequence). The chain's CDR3 is CSATGLAKDTQYF. For the CDR3, the DNA is TGCAGTGCAACCGGACTAGCGAAAGATACGCAGTATTTT.